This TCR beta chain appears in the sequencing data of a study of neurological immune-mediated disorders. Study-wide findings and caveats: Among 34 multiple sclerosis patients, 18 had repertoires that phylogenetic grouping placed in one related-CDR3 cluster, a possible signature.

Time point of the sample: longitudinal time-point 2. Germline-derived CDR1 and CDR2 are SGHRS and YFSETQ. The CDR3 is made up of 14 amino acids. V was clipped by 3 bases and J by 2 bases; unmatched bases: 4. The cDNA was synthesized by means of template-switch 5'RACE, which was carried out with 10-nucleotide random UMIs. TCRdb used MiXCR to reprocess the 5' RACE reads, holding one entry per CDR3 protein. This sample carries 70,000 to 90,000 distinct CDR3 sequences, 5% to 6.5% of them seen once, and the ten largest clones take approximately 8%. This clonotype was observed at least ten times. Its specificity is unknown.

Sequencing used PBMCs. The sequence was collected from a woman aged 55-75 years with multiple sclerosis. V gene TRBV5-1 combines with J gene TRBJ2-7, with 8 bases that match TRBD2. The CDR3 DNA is TGCGCCAGCAGCTCTAAGGGACTAGCCTACGAGCAGTACTTC. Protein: CASSSKGLAYEQYF.